The present T cell receptor (beta chain) was sequenced within a study of T cell responses to AZD1222 COVID-19 vaccine. In regard to this clone: The antigen remains undetermined.

The CDR3 runs to 13 residues. V was cut by 3 bases and J by 4 bases, with 12 bases left in between. The germline CDR1 and CDR2 sequences are DFQATT and SNEGSKA (reference sequence). TCRdb's table, derived via immunoSEQ multiplex PCR, lists solely in-frame clones and lacks some. The sample has fewer than 120,000 clones, approximately 90% seen once. Study-level results: Spike as a whole was targeted by vaccine-associated CD4 TCRs, dominant at 160-218 and 743-854. Vaccination with two AZD1222 doses was followed by a rise in Spike-specific TCR breadth and depth. Unmutated variant regions are reportedly targeted by nearly half of spike-specific TCRs.

Second-dose groups at about 4 or about 12 weeks were pooled. The specimen comprised peripheral blood, sampled 28 days after the second AZD1222 dose. V usage is TRBV20-1 and J usage is TRBJ1-2; D is uncertain. The sequence came from an adult who received the AZD1222 COVID-19 vaccine. The DNA of the CDR3 is TGCAGTGCTAGTCCACCGACCGGCTATGGCTACACCTTC. This codes for CSASPPTGYGYTF.